These 20 T cell receptor beta chains originate from one sample sequenced in a study of T-cell memory formation after mild COVID-19. Each CDR3 protein is one row after TCRdb ran MiXCR on the 5' RACE reads. The table shows approximately 270,000 distinct CDR3 sequences, with 15% to 20% occurring only once. Sequences were obtained from PBMCs or a T cell subset sorted from them (not recorded which). The receptors stem from a man aged 18-30 years who had mild COVID-19 (a few samples of this study predate the infection). Cell type and time point are not known.

This clonotype was seen only a few times. The chain couples TRBV11-2 to TRBJ1-2; D gene ambiguous. Trimming took off 5 bases at V and 4 bases at J, with 11 bases between the two ends. The CDR3 is 13 amino acids. CDR1 and CDR2 from the germline V gene are SGHAT and FQNNGV. The CDR3 sequence: CASSPTLGYGYTF. The CDR3 DNA reads TGTGCCAGCAGCCCCACGCTAGGCTATGGCTACACCTTC. Full variable domain (rest looked up from reference TRBV11-2 and TRBJ1-2): EAGVAQSPRYKIIEKRQSVAFWCNPISGHATLYWYQQILGQGPKLLIQFQNNGVVDDSQLPKDRFSAERLKGVDSTLKIQPAKLEDSAVYLCASSPTLGYGYTFGSGTRLTVV.

The chain employs TRBV27 and TRBJ1-5; unclear D gene. Per germline, CDR1 MNHEY and CDR2 SMNVEV (reference sequence). The CDR3 has 13 residues. Trimming took off 3 bases at V and 1 base at J, with 4 bases between the two ends. CDR3 DNA: TGTGCCAGCAGTTTCAAGAGCAATCAGCCCCAGCATTTT. This translates into CASSFKSNQPQHF.

This clonotype appeared a few times. The chain employs TRBV18 and TRBJ2-7, with D hard to call. Germline V CDR1 and CDR2: KGHSH, LQKENI. There are 13 residues in the CDR3. The V end was cut by 4 bases, the J end by 2 bases, with 9 bases between. The CDR3 DNA reads TGTGCCAGCTCACGAGAGATACCCTACGAGCAGTACTTC. Translation: CASSREIPYEQYF.

In its sample, this clonotype was seen a few times. The V and J genes are TRBV7-2 and TRBJ2-5; D is undetermined. The V gene's germline CDR1 is SGHTA and CDR2 FQGNSA. V lost 1 base and J lost 4, with 16 bases in between. The CDR3 contains 16 residues. The CDR3 coding sequence is TGTGCCAGCAGCTTAGAAGTTCGCGTTCCTGCAGAGACCCAGTACTTC. Its translation is CASSLEVRVPAETQYF.

This clonotype has just a few counts. The chain joins TRBV7-2 to TRBJ2-5; the match to TRBD2 covers 12 bases. The CDR3 totals 16 residues. Germline CDR1 and CDR2: SGHTA and FQGNSA. V dropped 5 bases and J dropped 3; count of bases not matched to a gene: 7. The CDR3: CASSTQLAGGKETQYF. CDR3 coding DNA: TGTGCCAGCAGCACGCAACTAGCGGGGGGCAAAGAGACCCAGTACTTC. Together with reference TRBV7-2 and TRBJ2-5, the CDR3 gives the full variable domain: GAGVSQSPSNKVTEKGKDVELRCDPISGHTALYWYRQSLGQGLEFLIYFQGNSAPDKSGLPSDRFSAERTGGSVSTLTIQRTQQEDSAVYLCASSTQLAGGKETQYFGPGTRLLVL.

This clonotype was observed a handful of times. The chain links TRBV6-2 or TRBV6-3 to TRBJ2-2; 7 bases map to TRBD2. CDR3 size: 15 residues. V was pared by 2 bases and J by 2 bases, with 2 bases of the junction left unmatched. Per the germline V gene, CDR1 is MNHEY and CDR2 is SVGEGT. CDR3 residues: CASSYERGNTGELFF. In DNA, the CDR3 is TGTGCCAGCAGTTACGAGCGGGGCAACACCGGGGAGCTGTTTTTT.

The genes are TRBV11-3 and TRBJ2-1, with 8 bases matching TRBD1. The CDR3 is made up of 16 amino acids. With V trimmed by 4 bases and J by 7 bases, 12 bases remained unmatched. Germline V gives CDR1 SGHNT, CDR2 YENEEA. CDR3 sequence: CASSSIDRGELNEQFF. The CDR3 coding sequence is TGTGCCAGCAGCTCCATCGACAGGGGTGAATTGAATGAGCAGTTCTTC.

The rearrangement joins TRBV6-2 or TRBV6-3 to TRBJ2-3; the D gene is possibly TRBD2 (6 bases). V was cut by 6 bases and J by 2 bases, with 18 bases left in between. From germline, CDR1 is MNHEY and CDR2 SVGEGT. This CDR3 is built from 16 residues. CDR3 protein: CASSPLRDSPTDTQYF. The CDR3 region has the DNA TGTGCCAGCAGCCCCCTGAGGGACTCGCCCACAGATACGCAGTATTTT.

This clonotype has more than one count but fewer than ten. The rearrangement uses TRBV19 and TRBJ2-7, with TRBD1 identical over 8 bases. J gave up 3 bases and V 11 bases, and 6 bases lay outside the gene matches. CDR3 length: 12 residues. Per the germline V gene, CDR1 is LNHDA and CDR2 is SQIVND (reference sequence). In DNA form, the CDR3 reads TGTGCCTCGGCGGGACAGGACTACGAGCAGTACTTC. As protein: CASAGQDYEQYF.

This clonotype was detected only a few times. This chain connects TRBV7-3 to TRBJ2-2; 12 bases line up with TRBD2. The J segment lost 6 bases and the V segment lost 5 bases, leaving 1 base of the junction unmatched. CDR1 SGHTA and CDR2 FQGTGA come from the germline V gene. This CDR3 has 14 amino acids. Written as DNA, the CDR3 is TGTGCCAGCAGCCCTAGCGGGGGGGCCGGGGAGCTGTTTTTT. The encoded protein is CASSPSGGAGELFF.

This clonotype showed up just a few times. The chain is built from TRBV5-1 and TRBJ2-3; D may correspond to TRBD1 or TRBD2 (5 bases each). Germline V gene data show CDR1 as SGHRS and CDR2 as YFSETQ. The CDR3 is made up of 15 amino acids. Trimming took off 3 bases at V and 7 bases at J, with 18 bases between the two ends. CDR3 protein: CASSSGRPLGNTQYF. In DNA form, the CDR3 reads TGCGCCAGCAGCTCGGGACGGCCCCTGGGGAATACGCAGTATTTT.

This rearrangement joins TRBV20-1 to TRBJ1-4, with a possible D match to TRBD1 (5 bases). With 3 bases removed from V and 7 bases from J, the gap between germline ends came to 12 bases. The V gene's germline CDR1 is DFQATT and CDR2 SNEGSKA (reference sequence). This CDR3 spans 13 amino acids. The CDR3 loop reads CSARGAGSEKLFF. CDR3 coding DNA: TGCAGTGCTAGGGGTGCAGGGTCTGAAAAACTGTTTTTT.

The chain carries TRBV6-2 or TRBV6-3 and TRBJ2-7; 7 positions match TRBD1. Unmatched junction bases numbered 18, after V lost 6 bases and J lost 4 bases. The CDR3 consists of 17 residues. Germline V gives CDR1 MNHEY, CDR2 SVGEGT. DNA of the CDR3: TGTGCCAGCAGCTCCTATCCATGGGACAGCGTGGGGTACGAGCAGTACGTC. Translation gives CASSSYPWDSVGYEQYV.

The CDR3 sequence is CASSLASNPFGEQFF. CDR3 DNA: TGTGCCAGCAGCTTAGCCAGTAACCCCTTTGGAGAGCAGTTCTTC. The chain combines TRBV11-2 with TRBJ2-1; D remains ambiguous. Per germline, CDR1 SGHAT and CDR2 FQNNGV. CDR3 length: 15 residues. The ends were cut back, 1 base at V and 10 bases at J, with 17 bases in the middle. Combining the CDR3 with reference TRBV11-2 and TRBJ2-1 gives the whole variable domain EAGVAQSPRYKIIEKRQSVAFWCNPISGHATLYWYQQILGQGPKLLIQFQNNGVVDDSQLPKDRFSAERLKGVDSTLKIQPAKLEDSAVYLCASSLASNPFGEQFFGPGTRLTVL.

The chain has TRBV24-1 and TRBJ2-3, with D uncertain. CDR3 length equals 15 residues. V was shortened by 3 bases and J by 1 base, with 10 bases between the two germline ends. The V gene's germline CDR1 is KGHDR and CDR2 SFDVKD. The CDR3, as DNA: TGTGCCACCAGTGATACCCCCGGCCGCACAGATACGCAGTATTTT. Its translation is CATSDTPGRTDTQYF.

The rearrangement uses TRBV12-3 or TRBV12-4 and TRBJ1-3; D unclear. This CDR3 spans 15 amino acids. V shed 3 bases and J shed 0 bases, with 9 bases lying between them. The CDR3 spells CASSLGTSSGNTIYF. DNA of the CDR3: TGTGCCAGCAGTTTGGGAACTAGCTCTGGAAACACCATATATTTT.

The V and J genes are TRBV18 and TRBJ1-3; TRBD1 matches at 7 bases. The trim removed 3 bases at V and 2 bases at J, leaving 4 bases unmatched. CDR1 is KGHSH and CDR2 is LQKENI in the germline V gene. The CDR3 extends over 15 amino acids. CDR3 region: CASSPLGTAGNTIYF. CDR3 DNA: TGTGCCAGCTCACCCCTCGGGACAGCTGGAAACACCATATATTTT. The complete variable domain, with remaining parts taken from reference TRBV18 and TRBJ1-3, reads NAGVMQNPRHLVRRRGQEARLRCSPMKGHSHVYWYRQLPEEGLKFMVYLQKENIIDESGMPKERFSAEFPKEGPSILRIQQVVRGDSAAYFCASSPLGTAGNTIYFGEGSWLTVV.

This clonotype was seen more than once but under ten times. CDR3: CASSPWDSSYEQYF. CDR3 DNA sequence: TGTGCCAGCTCACCATGGGACAGCTCCTACGAGCAGTACTTC. This chain connects TRBV18 to TRBJ2-7, with 7 bases fitting TRBD1. CDR3 length: 14 amino acids. The V segment lost 2 bases and the J segment 0 bases; nucleotides outside the gene matches: 1. CDR1 is KGHSH, CDR2 LQKENI, per germline.

V usage is TRBV29-1 and J usage is TRBJ2-1; 10 bases are shared with TRBD2. The trim removed 3 bases at V and 6 bases at J, leaving 8 bases unmatched. The CDR3 is 15 residues long. Germline values: CDR1 SQVTM, CDR2 ANQGSEA. Here the CDR3 DNA reads TGCAGCGTTGAGCCCAGCGGGGGGGCGGGCAATGAGCAGTTCTTC. This codes for CSVEPSGGAGNEQFF.

The chain joins TRBV30 to TRBJ1-1; D is unclear. V was trimmed by 2 bases and J by 5 bases, leaving 6 bases between them. The CDR3 has 11 amino acids. Germline loops: CDR1 GTSNPN, CDR2 SVGIG (reference sequence). CDR3 sequence: CAWSRRTEAFF. CDR3 in DNA: TGTGCCTGGAGTAGGCGTACTGAAGCTTTCTTT.